Shown below are 7 T cell receptor beta chains from a single sample sequenced in a study of response to subunit inactivated influenza vaccine. TCRdb analysed the RT-PCR reads with MiXCR anew, one entry per CDR3 protein. The sample lists more than 400,000 distinct CDR3 sequences; about 7.2% were seen once. Material: PBMCs from blood, obtained less than 25 months after vaccination. The origin of the receptors is a man between 50 and 69 years old who received an inactivated influenza vaccine.

This clonotype was detected a few times. The chain links TRBV5-1 to TRBJ2-3, with no clear D. This CDR3 region has 13 residues. Deletions cut 1 base from V and 5 bases from J, with 8 bases between. The germline gives CDR1 SGHRS, CDR2 YFSETQ. CDR3 residues: CASSLNVIDTQYF. For the CDR3, the DNA is TGCGCCAGCAGCTTGAATGTCATAGATACGCAGTATTTT.

V and J are TRBV7-9 and TRBJ2-5, with TRBD1 matching over 10 bases. V was pared by 5 bases and J by 5 bases, with 8 bases of the junction left unmatched. Germline CDR1 reads SEHNR; CDR2 reads FQNEAQ (reference sequence). The CDR3 loop spans 15 amino acids. In DNA, the CDR3 is TGTGCCAGCAGCCCGGGACAGGGGCTCGAGGAGACCCAGTACTTC. Its translation: CASSPGQGLEETQYF.

Only a few counts were recorded for this clonotype. The rearrangement joins TRBV12-3 or TRBV12-4 to TRBJ2-7, with TRBD2 matching 7 bases. V dropped 5 bases and J dropped 4; count of bases not matched to a gene: 8. This CDR3 is built from 14 residues. CDR3 in DNA: TGTGCCAGCAGTCAACTAGCGCCGAGATACGAGCAGTACTTC. Protein sequence: CASSQLAPRYEQYF.

This clonotype was seen at least ten times. J is TRBJ2-6 and V is TRBV6-2 or TRBV6-3; maybe TRBD1 (6 bases). Between the trimmed V and J ends, which lost 8 bases and 5 bases, there was a span of 10 bases. The CDR3 sequence is 13 residues long. Germline assignment: CDR1 MNHEY and CDR2 SVGEGT. This CDR3 is CASEGDRANVLTF. Written as DNA, the CDR3 is TGTGCCAGCGAGGGGGACAGGGCCAACGTCCTGACTTTC.

The CDR3 sequence is CASSLGGPYDAQYF. For the CDR3, the DNA is TGTGCCAGCAGCTTAGGTGGCCCCTACGATGCGCAGTACTTC. The chain uses TRBV7-8 and TRBJ2-7, with D unclear. With 1 base removed from V and 9 bases from J, the gap between germline ends came to 16 bases. Germline V lookup: CDR1 SGHVS, CDR2 FQNEAQ. This CDR3 comprises 14 residues.

The rearrangement joins TRBV29-1 to TRBJ2-1, with 8 nucleotides matching TRBD2. J lost 8 bases, V lost 7 bases, and 10 bases had no gene match. The germline gives CDR1 SQVTM, CDR2 ANQGSEA. This CDR3 contains 13 residues. CDR3 sequence reads: CSARPSSGHEQFF. The CDR3 DNA reads TGCAGCGCCAGGCCTTCTAGCGGGCATGAGCAGTTCTTC.

This clonotype has a handful of counts. The V and J genes are TRBV15 and TRBJ2-2; either TRBD1 or TRBD2 may supply D (5 bases each). Deletions cut 9 bases from V and 0 bases from J, with 14 bases between. Germline V lookup: CDR1 LNHNV, CDR2 YYDKDF (reference sequence). The CDR3 extends over 15 amino acids. The CDR3 reads CATRLWGSNTGELFF. The CDR3 DNA reads as TGTGCCACGAGGCTCTGGGGGTCGAACACCGGGGAGCTGTTTTTT. The complete variable domain, with remaining parts taken from reference TRBV15 and TRBJ2-2, reads DAMVIQNPRYQVTQFGKPVTLSCSQTLNHNVMYWYQQKSSQAPKLLFHYYDKDFNNEADTPDNFQSRRPNTSFCFLDIRSPGLGDTAMYLCATRLWGSNTGELFFGEGSRLTVL.